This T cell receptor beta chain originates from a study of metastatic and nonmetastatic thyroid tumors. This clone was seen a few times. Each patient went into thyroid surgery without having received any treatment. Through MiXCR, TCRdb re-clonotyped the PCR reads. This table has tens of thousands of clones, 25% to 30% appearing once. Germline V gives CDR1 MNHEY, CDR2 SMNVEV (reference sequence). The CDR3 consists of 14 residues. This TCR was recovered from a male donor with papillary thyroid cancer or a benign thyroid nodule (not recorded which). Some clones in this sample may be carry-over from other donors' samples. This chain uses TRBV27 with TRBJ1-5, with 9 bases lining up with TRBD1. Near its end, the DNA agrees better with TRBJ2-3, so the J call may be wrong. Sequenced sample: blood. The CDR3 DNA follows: TGTGCCAGCGGGCGGGACAGGGAGGATCAGCCCCAGTATTTT. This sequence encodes CASGRDREDQPQYF.